These T cell receptor beta chains were read from a single sample in a study of cytomegalovirus exposure and HLA in healthy donors. Sequenced by immunoSEQ multiplex PCR; TCRdb stores in-frame clones only, minus some. The sample lists hundreds of thousands of clones; around four fifths were seen once. The sample consisted of PBMCs. All receptors come from a woman aged 25 to 39 in good health and CMV-seropositive. CDR3s include the opening cysteine and the closing phenylalanine or tryptophan. The D gene is left open where the match is weak. Rows give clone size only sometimes, using once, few, many, or a class for an expanded clone.

D gene: .; V gene: TRBV10-3; J gene: TRBJ2-7; clone size: .; CDR3 DNA: TGTGCCATCAAGGCGGGCTCCAGCGAGCAGTACTTC; CDR3 protein: CAIKAGSSEQYF
D gene: TRBD1; V gene: TRBV13; J gene: TRBJ1-5; clone size: .; CDR3 DNA: TGTGCCAGCAGCTTAGGTGGGACAGGGGCTGGGCAGCCCCAGCATTTT; CDR3 protein: CASSLGGTGAGQPQHF
D gene: .; V gene: TRBV18; J gene: TRBJ2-7; clone size: .; CDR3 DNA: TGTGCCAGCTCACCGACAGGAGACCTACGTGTGGAGCAGTACTTC; CDR3 protein: CASSPTGDLRVEQYF
D gene: .; V gene: TRBV28; J gene: TRBJ1-5; clone size: once; CDR3 DNA: TGTGCCAGCAGTTTATCTCAGCCCCAGCATTTT; CDR3 protein: CASSLSQPQHF
D gene: TRBD2; V gene: TRBV5-1; J gene: TRBJ2-7; clone size: .; CDR3 DNA: TGCGCCAGCAGCCCTTACCGGGAGGGAGTCCGAGAGCAGTACTTC; CDR3 protein: CASSPYREGVREQYF
D gene: .; V gene: TRBV6-5; J gene: TRBJ1-5; clone size: .; CDR3 DNA: TGTGCCAGCAGTTATCGCCGTGGCGGCAATCAGCCCCAGCATTTT; CDR3 protein: CASSYRRGGNQPQHF
D gene: .; V gene: TRBV6-5; J gene: TRBJ2-3; clone size: .; CDR3 DNA: TGTGCCAGCCAAGCGCAGGGGCCAGATACGCAGTATTTT; CDR3 protein: CASQAQGPDTQYF
D gene: .; V gene: TRBV27; J gene: TRBJ2-5; clone size: .; CDR3 DNA: TGTGCCAGCAGGCTGGCCGGGGGAGAGACCCAGTACTTC; CDR3 protein: CASRLAGGETQYF
D gene: TRBD1; V gene: TRBV30; J gene: TRBJ2-7; clone size: once; CDR3 DNA: TGTGCCTGGAGTCCGCCGGGACAGCATGGCGAGCAGTACTTC; CDR3 protein: CAWSPPGQHGEQYF
D gene: .; V gene: TRBV7-2; J gene: TRBJ2-7; clone size: .; CDR3 DNA: TGTGCCAGTCATCAAGGAGACGGCTACGAGCAGTACTTC; CDR3 protein: CASHQGDGYEQYF
D gene: .; V gene: TRBV30; J gene: TRBJ2-7; clone size: .; CDR3 DNA: TGTGCCTGGAGCCGCGGTTCCCGAAGGATCGGCGAGCAGTACTTC; CDR3 protein: CAWSRGSRRIGEQYF
D gene: .; V gene: TRBV19; J gene: TRBJ1-5; clone size: few; CDR3 DNA: TGTGCCAGTATCGCCCAGCAGCCCCAGCATTTT; CDR3 protein: CASIAQQPQHF
D gene: .; V gene: TRBV13; J gene: TRBJ2-2; clone size: .; CDR3 DNA: TGTGCCAGCAGCTTGGCAGAGGGAAGCGCCGGGGAGCTGTTTTTT; CDR3 protein: CASSLAEGSAGELFF
D gene: .; V gene: TRBV2; J gene: TRBJ2-1; clone size: .; CDR3 DNA: TGTGCCAGCAGTGACAGGGCCATATACAATGAGCAGTTCTTC; CDR3 protein: CASSDRAIYNEQFF
D gene: TRBD2; V gene: TRBV9; J gene: TRBJ2-1; clone size: .; CDR3 DNA: TGTGCCAGCAGCGTAGAAACTAGCGGGAGATTGTATGAGCAGTTCTTC; CDR3 protein: CASSVETSGRLYEQFF
D gene: .; V gene: TRBV27; J gene: TRBJ2-7; clone size: many; CDR3 DNA: TGTGCCAGCAGTTTTAGGAACTCCTACGAGCAGTACTTC; CDR3 protein: CASSFRNSYEQYF
D gene: .; V gene: TRBV2; J gene: TRBJ2-1; clone size: .; CDR3 DNA: TGTGCCAGCCGTGGACCAGACAATGAGCAGTTCTTC; CDR3 protein: CASRGPDNEQFF
D gene: TRBD2; V gene: TRBV19; J gene: TRBJ2-7; clone size: .; CDR3 DNA: TGTGCCACCCAGACTAGCGGGGACTCCTACGAGCAGTACTTC; CDR3 protein: CATQTSGDSYEQYF
D gene: .; V gene: TRBV2; J gene: TRBJ1-3; clone size: .; CDR3 DNA: TGTGCCAGCAGCCCACAGGGTGCTGGAAACACCATATATTTT; CDR3 protein: CASSPQGAGNTIYF
D gene: TRBD1; V gene: TRBV28; J gene: TRBJ1-5; clone size: .; CDR3 DNA: TGTGCCAGCAGCCGAACAGGGGGAAGGCAGCCCCAGCATTTT; CDR3 protein: CASSRTGGRQPQHF
D gene: TRBD2; V gene: TRBV7-9; J gene: TRBJ2-2; clone size: .; CDR3 DNA: TGTGCCAGCAGCTCAGAGGGGCTAGCGGAGCCGAACACCGGGGAGCTGTTTTTT; CDR3 protein: CASSSEGLAEPNTGELFF
D gene: TRBD1; V gene: TRBV7-9; J gene: TRBJ1-2; clone size: .; CDR3 DNA: TGTGCCAGCAGCTTCGGACAGGCTCCAGATCACACCTTC; CDR3 protein: CASSFGQAPDHTF
D gene: .; V gene: TRBV30; J gene: TRBJ1-1; clone size: .; CDR3 DNA: TGTGCCTCGCGGGGCGTAGAAGAAGCTTTCTTT; CDR3 protein: CASRGVEEAFF
D gene: .; V gene: TRBV11-2; J gene: TRBJ2-1; clone size: .; CDR3 DNA: TGTGCCAGCAGCTTTTTCGTCGGTGGGAATTACAATGAGCAGTTCTTC; CDR3 protein: CASSFFVGGNYNEQFF